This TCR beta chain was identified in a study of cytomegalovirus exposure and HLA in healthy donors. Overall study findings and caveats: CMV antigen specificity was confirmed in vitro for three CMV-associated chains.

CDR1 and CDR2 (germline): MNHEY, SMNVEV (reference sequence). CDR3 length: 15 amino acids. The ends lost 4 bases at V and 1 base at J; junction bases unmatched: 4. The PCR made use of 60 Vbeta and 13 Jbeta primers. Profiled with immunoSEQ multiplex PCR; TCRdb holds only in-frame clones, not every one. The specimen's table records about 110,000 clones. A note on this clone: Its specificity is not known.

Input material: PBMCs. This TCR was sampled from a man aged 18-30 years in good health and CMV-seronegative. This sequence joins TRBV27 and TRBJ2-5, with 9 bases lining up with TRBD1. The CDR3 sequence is CASSSADRGQETQYF. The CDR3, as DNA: TGTGCCAGCAGTTCCGCGGACAGGGGCCAAGAGACCCAGTACTTC.